The 16 T cell receptor beta chains below come from one sample, sequenced in a study of T cell responses to AZD1222 COVID-19 vaccine. Profiling relied on immunoSEQ multiplex PCR, and the TCRdb table lists in-frame clones only, not all of them. The repertoire holds 98,000 or so clones, with over 85% as singletons. The sequences come from peripheral blood, collected on day 0 of AZD1222 vaccination. These receptors were taken from an adult in good health.

The genes are TRBV2 and TRBJ2-1; 11 nucleotides align to TRBD2. The CDR3 has 16 amino acids. CDR1 and CDR2 from the germline V gene are SNHLY and FYNNEI. The V segment lost 7 bases and the J segment 3 bases; nucleotides outside the gene matches: 8. The CDR3 DNA sequence: TGTGCCAGCAAAAGGAGAACTAGCGGGAGCTACAATGAGCAGTTCTTC. It codes for CASKRRTSGSYNEQFF.

This chain joins TRBV3-1 (or the pseudogene TRBV3-2) and TRBJ1-1; D is unclear. V gave up 0 bases and J gave up 3 bases, with 17 bases separating them. The CDR3 runs to 17 residues. Germline V lookup: CDR1 LGHDT, CDR2 YNNKEL (reference sequence). The CDR3 protein is CASSQDLFLSGDTEAFF. The CDR3 nucleotides read TGTGCCAGCAGCCAAGATCTATTCCTCTCTGGGGACACTGAAGCTTTCTTT.

The chain carries TRBV29-1 and TRBJ2-7, with D tentatively TRBD1 (6 bases). Germline V gives CDR1 SQVTM, CDR2 ANQGSEA. The CDR3 is made up of 11 amino acids. V lost 7 bases and J lost 4, with 11 bases in between. CDR3 DNA: TGCAGCGAATTCACAGGGTACGAGCAGTACTTC. This codes for CSEFTGYEQYF.

The chain combines TRBV28 with TRBJ1-2, with D uncertain. Germline V gene sequence: CDR1 MDHEN, CDR2 SYDVKM. V was cut by 3 bases and J by 8 bases, with 13 bases left in between. The CDR3 length is 13 residues. CDR3 residues: CASSFGSSRGYTF. The CDR3 region has the DNA TGTGCCAGCAGTTTCGGGTCGAGTCGGGGCTACACCTTC.

CDR3: CASSLAGLKGNTEAFF. CDR3 nucleotides: TGTGCCAGCAGTTTAGCGGGTCTCAAGGGGAACACTGAAGCTTTCTTT. V is TRBV27 and J is TRBJ1-1; D unclear. This CDR3 spans 16 amino acids. Trimming stripped 2 bases from V and 1 base from J, with 14 bases between. Looked up from germline, CDR1 is MNHEY and CDR2 is SMNVEV (reference sequence).

The CDR3 loop reads CASSSAGRAYYEQYF. The CDR3 DNA reads TGTGCCAGCAGTTCCGCAGGCAGGGCTTACTACGAGCAGTACTTC. The chain recombines TRBV27 with TRBJ2-7, with D possibly TRBD1 on 5 matching bases. Germline V gene sequence: CDR1 MNHEY, CDR2 SMNVEV (reference sequence). The CDR3 has 15 amino acids. The germline V and J ends were trimmed by 4 bases and 3 bases, with 16 bases remaining between them.

The chain has TRBV5-1 and TRBJ2-5; D not resolved. This CDR3 has 13 residues. Germline V gene data show CDR1 as SGHRS and CDR2 as YFSETQ. V lost 6 bases and J lost 2, with 11 bases in between. Here the CDR3 reads CASKFGRQETQYF. In DNA form, the CDR3 reads TGCGCCAGCAAATTTGGGCGGCAAGAGACCCAGTACTTC.

This clone has a single count. The gene calls are TRBV7-3 and TRBJ1-4, with 11 bases matching TRBD1. This CDR3 comprises 15 residues. CDR1 is SGHTA, CDR2 FQGTGA, per germline. The V and J ends lost 5 bases and 10 bases, in that order; junction bases with no gene match: 9. Here the CDR3 DNA reads TGTGCCAGCAGCACACCGGACAGGGGGCGCGGAAAACTGTTTTTT. It encodes CASSTPDRGRGKLFF.

The rearrangement joins TRBV28 to TRBJ2-7; the D call may be TRBD1 or TRBD2 (5 bases each). Trimming cost V 5 bases and J 0 bases, with 14 bases left between them. The CDR3 extends over 15 amino acids. The germline V gene encodes CDR1 MDHEN and CDR2 SYDVKM. This chain's CDR3 is CASSGGLPNSYEQYF. The CDR3 DNA reads as TGTGCCAGCAGTGGGGGATTACCCAACTCCTACGAGCAGTACTTC.

The chain has TRBV5-6 and TRBJ1-3; the match to TRBD1 covers 9 bases. The CDR3 consists of 15 residues. Germline CDR1 reads SGHDT; CDR2 reads YYEEEE. J lost 3 bases, V lost 4 bases, and 5 bases had no gene match. The CDR3 here is CASSLGQGYGNTIYF. In nucleotides, the CDR3 is TGTGCCAGCAGCCTCGGACAGGGGTATGGAAACACCATATATTTT.

This chain joins TRBV27 and TRBJ2-1, with 14 bases fitting TRBD2. Germline CDR1 is MNHEY and CDR2 is SMNVEV (reference sequence). V dropped 0 bases and J dropped 4; count of bases not matched to a gene: 11. This CDR3 spans 20 amino acids. The CDR3 DNA is TGTGCCAGCAGTTTATCGAGTCCCGGACTAGCGGGAGGACCTTACAATGAGCAGTTCTTC. Translating it yields CASSLSSPGLAGGPYNEQFF.

The CDR3 loop reads CASSQGGNTEAFF. CDR3 in DNA: TGTGCCAGCAGCCAGGGAGGGAACACTGAAGCTTTCTTT. V usage is TRBV11-1 and J usage is TRBJ1-1; D perhaps matches TRBD1 (5 bases). The V gene lost 5 bases and the J gene lost 1 base, with 8 bases spanning the gap. Germline CDR1 and CDR2: SGHAT and FQDESV (reference sequence). The CDR3 runs to 13 residues.

This chain links TRBV7-2 with TRBJ2-7, with D tentatively TRBD2 (5 bases). The CDR3 sequence is 15 residues long. The V and J ends lost 0 bases and 2 bases respectively, with 11 bases between them. Germline lookup yields CDR1 SGHTA and CDR2 FQGNSA. The CDR3 region has the DNA TGTGCCAGCAGCTTAGCGTCGGGATCCACCTACGAGCAGTACTTC. Protein product: CASSLASGSTYEQYF.

This chain uses TRBV2 with TRBJ2-3, with D unresolved. Trimming cost V 6 bases and J 6 bases, with 7 bases left between them. Germline CDR1 reads SNHLY; CDR2 reads FYNNEI. The CDR3 totals 11 residues. The CDR3 coding sequence is TGTGCCAGCAGGATGATTGATACGCAGTATTTT. Encoded protein: CASRMIDTQYF.

The V gene is TRBV5-1, the J gene TRBJ2-2; 9 nucleotides match TRBD1. V shed 3 bases and J 7 bases; nucleotides not matched to a gene: 7. This CDR3 contains 15 residues. The germline CDR1 and CDR2 sequences are SGHRS and YFSETQ. The CDR3 bases are TGCGCCAGCAGCTCACCACAGGGGGCCATCGGGGAGCTGTTTTTT. Its translation is CASSSPQGAIGELFF.

This chain uses TRBV7-2 with TRBJ2-5; 7 bases are a match to TRBD2. Germline lookup yields CDR1 SGHTA and CDR2 FQGNSA. The CDR3 runs to 14 residues. V trimming: 7 bases; J trimming: 5 bases; junction bases outside the gene matches: 10. This CDR3 is CASKDQSGKETQYF. Written as DNA, the CDR3 is TGTGCCAGCAAGGACCAGAGCGGGAAGGAGACCCAGTACTTC.